These 10 T cell receptor beta chains came from one sample sequenced in a study of T cell clonality in common variable immunodeficiency. Broader study findings: Common variable immunodeficiency TCR beta sequences reportedly had fewer deletions and N-nucleotide insertions.

What these receptors recognize is not known. Produced via immunoSEQ multiplex PCR; TCRdb's table is partial and in-frame only. The sample yields about 17,000 clones, without any singletons. The sequenced sample consisted of peripheral blood mononuclear cells. These TCRs come from a human donor with common variable immunodeficiency.

This clone was counted a few times. The CDR3 goes on 3 residues after the read ends, and that part is filled in from the germline J gene. This rearrangement joins TRBV5-1 to TRBJ1-2, with a possible D match to TRBD1 (6 bases). The germline gives CDR1 SGHRS, CDR2 YFSETQ. This CDR3 spans 12 amino acids. The sequenced CDR3 bases are TGCGCCAGCAGCGAGACGCGACAGGAC. Its translation: CASSETRQD. Given in full, the CDR3 is CASSETRQDYTF.

In this sample, this clone turned up many times. The sequence runs out 3 residues before the end of the CDR3; the remainder is reconstructed from the germline J gene. The V call is TRBV29-1, the J call TRBJ1-1, with TRBD1 matching 7 bases. With 7 bases clipped from V and 1 base from J, the junction kept 15 bases outside the gene matches. Germline V lookup: CDR1 SQVTM, CDR2 ANQGSEA. The CDR3 is 16 amino acids. The CDR3 region is CSASLLTGVENTEAFF. The sequenced part of the CDR3 DNA is TGCAGCGCCTCCTTATTAACAGGGGTGGAGAACACTGAA. Variable domain in full (rest from reference TRBV29-1 and TRBJ1-1): SAVISQKPSRDICQRGTSLTIQCQVDSQVTMMFWYRQQPGQSLTLIATANQGSEATYESGFVIDKFPISRPNLTFSTLTVSNMSPEDSSIYLCSASLLTGVENTEAFFGQGTRLTVV.

With respect to this clone: The read ends 3 residues shy of where the CDR3 ends; the end is completed using the germline J gene. J is TRBJ2-5 and V is TRBV5-1; 9 bases are a match to TRBD1. Unmatched junction bases numbered 10, after V lost 5 bases and J lost 5 bases. CDR1 is SGHRS, CDR2 YFSETQ, per germline. The CDR3 consists of 15 residues. CDR3 DNA (partial): TGCGCCAGCAGTCCACAGGGGGCGCAGGTTGAGACC. Its translation is CASSPQGAQVET. The whole CDR3 protein reads CASSPQGAQVETQYF.

The table lists this clone with a few counts. The CDR3 end falls 3 residues outside the read, so it is completed with the germline J gene. The chain employs TRBV7-2 and TRBJ2-5, with D possibly being TRBD2 (6 bases). Trimming removed 4 bases at V and 7 bases at J, with 16 bases between. The CDR3 has 14 residues. Germline V gene sequence: CDR1 SGHTA, CDR2 FQGNSA. The DNA read from the CDR3 is TGTGCCAGCAGCTCTCCGCGGGCGGGGTGGACC. Residues: CASSSPRAGWT. The whole CDR3 reads CASSSPRAGWTQYF. Based on the CDR3 plus reference TRBV7-2 and TRBJ2-5, the full variable domain is GAGVSQSPSNKVTEKGKDVELRCDPISGHTALYWYRQSLGQGLEFLIYFQGNSAPDKSGLPSDRFSAERTGGSVSTLTIQRTQQEDSAVYLCASSSPRAGWTQYFGPGTRLLVL.

In its sample, this clone was seen a few times. The CDR3 bases that were read are TGCAGTGCAAGCCCGGACAGGACAGTGGGTGAA. It is translated as CSASPDRTVGE. The full CDR3 protein is CSASPDRTVGEAFF. The chain uses TRBV20-1 and TRBJ1-1; the match to TRBD1 covers 7 bases. The read falls 3 residues short of the CDR3 end, and the missing part is taken from the germline J gene. The V gene end was trimmed by 6 bases and the J gene end by 7 bases; junction bases not matched to a gene: 14. CDR1 and CDR2 from the germline V gene are DFQATT and SNEGSKA (reference sequence). The CDR3 sequence is 14 residues long.

There are a few counts of this clone. The read ends 3 residues early relative to the CDR3; the germline J gene fills the gap. The chain uses TRBV7-9 and TRBJ1-2, with TRBD1 matching over 10 bases. J was trimmed by 4 bases and V by 1 base; bases with no gene match: 3. Germline lookup yields CDR1 SEHNR and CDR2 FQNEAQ (reference sequence). The CDR3 covers 15 residues. CDR3 DNA, as far as it was read: TGTGCCAGCAGCTTAGGGGACAGGGGACTCTATGGC. Translation: CASSLGDRGLYG. The full CDR3 is CASSLGDRGLYGYTF.

As regards this clone: The read terminates 3 residues ahead of where the CDR3 ends, so the germline J gene completes it. V usage is TRBV7-8 and J usage is TRBJ1-5, with 7 bases lining up with TRBD1. Germline assignment: CDR1 SGHVS and CDR2 FQNEAQ. The CDR3 totals 15 residues. V lost 2 bases, J lost 6 bases, and 7 bases stayed unmatched. CDR3 sequence reads: CASSLQQGTGQPQHF. CDR3 DNA (partial): TGTGCCAGCAGCTTACAACAGGGGACGGGTCAGCCC.

This clone has at least ten counts. The CDR3 end falls 3 residues outside the read, so it is completed with the germline J gene. V usage is TRBV5-1 and J usage is TRBJ1-1; no clear D. The germline V gene encodes CDR1 SGHRS and CDR2 YFSETQ. With 5 bases removed from V and 4 bases from J, the gap between germline ends came to 15 bases. CDR3 length equals 14 residues. The part of the CDR3 DNA that was read is TGCGCCAGCAGTTTTGGTGGTCGGGGCACTGAA. Protein sequence: CASSFGGRGTE. The whole CDR3 protein reads CASSFGGRGTEAFF.

As concerns this clone: Read sequence stops 3 residues before the CDR3 end, and the germline J gene provides the missing end. J is TRBJ2-1 and V is TRBV2; maybe TRBD1 (5 bases). V was pared by 4 bases and J by 0 bases, with 10 bases between. Germline values: CDR1 SNHLY, CDR2 FYNNEI. The CDR3 spans 15 residues. The CDR3: CASSGQFGSYNEQFF. CDR3 DNA (partial): TGTGCCAGCAGTGGACAGTTCGGCTCCTACAATGAG.

Of note for this clone: The CDR3 extends 3 residues past the end of the read, so its final part is completed from the germline J gene. V usage is TRBV5-6 and J usage is TRBJ1-4, with 8 bases identical to TRBD1. Germline values: CDR1 SGHDT, CDR2 YYEEEE. Trimming at V came to 4 bases and at J to 6 bases, leaving 5 bases not matched to a gene. The CDR3 is 14 amino acids. CDR3 region: CASSPTDRDEKLFF. Partial CDR3 DNA: TGTGCCAGCAGCCCTACGGACAGGGATGAAAAA. The whole variable domain, remainder taken from reference TRBV5-6 and TRBJ1-4, is DAGVTQSPTHLIKTRGQQVTLRCSPKSGHDTVSWYQQALGQGPQFIFQYYEEEERQRGNFPDRFSGHQFPNYSSELNVNALLLGDSALYLCASSPTDRDEKLFFGSGTQLSVL.